Below are 5 T cell receptor beta chains sequenced from a single sample in a study of cytomegalovirus exposure and HLA in healthy donors. The PCR had 60 Vbeta and 13 Jbeta primers. TCRdb's copy holds only in-frame clones and misses some; the assay was immunoSEQ multiplex PCR. This sample has more than 85,000 clones; 76% occur once, and the top ten carry around 15%. Source material: PBMCs. The receptors originated from a man aged 30 to 45 in good health and CMV-seropositive.

The chain links TRBV28 to TRBJ1-5; 7 bases map to TRBD1. The CDR3 is 16 amino acids. CDR1 is MDHEN and CDR2 is SYDVKM in the germline V gene. With 4 bases clipped from V and 4 bases from J, the junction kept 10 bases outside the gene matches. CDR3 in DNA: TGTGCCAGCAGTTCTCTATTACCGGGACAGAATCAGCCCCAGCATTTT. Amino acid sequence: CASSSLLPGQNQPQHF.

The chain uses TRBV2 and TRBJ2-1, with TRBD2 as a possible D gene (5 bases). This CDR3 has 12 amino acids. Germline assignment: CDR1 SNHLY and CDR2 FYNNEI. V was shortened by 7 bases and J by 10 bases, with 14 bases between the two germline ends. The CDR3 nucleotides are TGTGCCAGCACTAGTGAGCGAGGGGAGCAGTTCTTC. It encodes CASTSERGEQFF. The variable domain in full, with the rest retrieved from reference TRBV2 and TRBJ2-1, is EPEVTQTPSHQVTQMGQEVILRCVPISNHLYFYWYRQILGQKVEFLVSFYNNEISEKSEIFDDQFSVERPDGSNFTLKIRSTKLEDSAMYFCASTSERGEQFFGPGTRLTVL.

V usage is TRBV27 and J usage is TRBJ2-7; D possibly corresponds to TRBD1 (5 bases). The CDR3 spans 16 residues. Trimming removed 2 bases from V and 3 bases from J, with 17 bases in between. Germline V lookup: CDR1 MNHEY, CDR2 SMNVEV (reference sequence). The CDR3 DNA sequence: TGTGCCAGCAGTTTAAGGGGTAGAGAAGTTATCTACGAGCAGTACTTC. The encoded protein is CASSLRGREVIYEQYF.

CDR3 sequence (DNA): TGCGCCAGCAGCCCAAGACAGGATGGCTACACCTTC. It translates to CASSPRQDGYTF. The chain links TRBV5-1 to TRBJ1-2, with D possibly matching TRBD1 (6 bases). Germline V gene lookup returns CDR1 SGHRS and CDR2 YFSETQ. V was shortened by 4 bases and J by 6 bases, with 10 bases between the two germline ends. This CDR3 contains 12 residues.

The chain is built from TRBV5-1 and TRBJ2-5; TRBD2 matches at 12 bases. V was clipped by 8 bases and J by 1 base; unmatched bases: 3. Germline V gene data show CDR1 as SGHRS and CDR2 as YFSETQ. The CDR3 is 14 residues long. CDR3 in amino acids: CASRTSGAQETQYF. CDR3 DNA: TGCGCCAGTCGGACTAGCGGGGCCCAAGAGACCCAGTACTTC.